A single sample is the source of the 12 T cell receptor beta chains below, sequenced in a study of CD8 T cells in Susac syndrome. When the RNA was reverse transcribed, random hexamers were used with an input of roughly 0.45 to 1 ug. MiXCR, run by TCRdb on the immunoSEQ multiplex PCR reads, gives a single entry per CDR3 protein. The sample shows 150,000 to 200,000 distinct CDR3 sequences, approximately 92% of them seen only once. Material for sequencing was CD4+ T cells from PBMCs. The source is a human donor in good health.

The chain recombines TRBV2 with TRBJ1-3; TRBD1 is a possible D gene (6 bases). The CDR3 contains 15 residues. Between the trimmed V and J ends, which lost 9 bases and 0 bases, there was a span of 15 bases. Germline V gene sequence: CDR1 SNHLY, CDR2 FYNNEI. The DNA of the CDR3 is TGTGCCAGTCGCGCGGTGGGGGCCTCTGGAAACACCATATATTTT. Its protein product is CASRAVGASGNTIYF.

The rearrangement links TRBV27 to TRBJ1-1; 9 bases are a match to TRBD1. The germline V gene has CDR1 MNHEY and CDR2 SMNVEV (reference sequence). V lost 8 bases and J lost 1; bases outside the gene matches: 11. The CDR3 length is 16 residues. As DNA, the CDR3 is TGTGCCAGCGTACCCCGGCGGACAGGGGCGAACACTGAAGCTTTCTTT. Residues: CASVPRRTGANTEAFF.

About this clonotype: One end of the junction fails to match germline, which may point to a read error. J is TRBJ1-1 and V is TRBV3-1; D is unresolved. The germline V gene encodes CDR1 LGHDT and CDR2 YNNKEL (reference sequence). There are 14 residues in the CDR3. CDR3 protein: CASTQTGGNTEAFF. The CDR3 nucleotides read TGTGCCAGCACCCAAACGGGTGGGAATACTGAAGCTTTCTTT.

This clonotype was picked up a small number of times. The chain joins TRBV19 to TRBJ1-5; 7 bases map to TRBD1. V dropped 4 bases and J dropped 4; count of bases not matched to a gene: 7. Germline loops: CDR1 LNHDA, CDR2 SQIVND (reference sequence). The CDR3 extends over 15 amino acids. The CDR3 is CASSTHGQVNQPQHF. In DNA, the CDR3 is TGTGCCAGTAGTACCCATGGACAGGTTAATCAGCCCCAGCATTTT.

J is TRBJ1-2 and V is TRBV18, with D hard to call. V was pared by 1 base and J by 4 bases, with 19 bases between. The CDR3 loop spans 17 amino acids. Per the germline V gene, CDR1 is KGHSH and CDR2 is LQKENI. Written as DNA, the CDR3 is TGTGCCAGCTCACCACGACTCGTGACGGCTTCGGGCTATGGCTACACCTTC. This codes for CASSPRLVTASGYGYTF.

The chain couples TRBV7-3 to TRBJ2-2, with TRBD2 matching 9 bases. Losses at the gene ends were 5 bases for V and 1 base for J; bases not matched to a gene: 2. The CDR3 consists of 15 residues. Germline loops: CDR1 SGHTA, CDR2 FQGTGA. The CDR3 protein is CASSKTSGNTGELFF. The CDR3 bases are TGTGCCAGCAGCAAGACTAGCGGGAACACCGGGGAGCTGTTTTTT.

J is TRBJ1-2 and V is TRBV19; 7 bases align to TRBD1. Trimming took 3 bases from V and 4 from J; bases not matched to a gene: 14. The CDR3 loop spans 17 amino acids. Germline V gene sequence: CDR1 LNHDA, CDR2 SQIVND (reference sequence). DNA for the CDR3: TGTGCCAGTAGTATTGGGCCCCGCACAGGGGCGACCTATGGCTACACCTTC. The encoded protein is CASSIGPRTGATYGYTF.

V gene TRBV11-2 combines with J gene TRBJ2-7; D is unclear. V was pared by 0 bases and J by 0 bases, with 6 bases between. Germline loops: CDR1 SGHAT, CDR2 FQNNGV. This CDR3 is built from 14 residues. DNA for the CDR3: TGTGCCAGCAGCTTAGATGGTAACTCCTACGAGCAGTACTTC. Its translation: CASSLDGNSYEQYF.

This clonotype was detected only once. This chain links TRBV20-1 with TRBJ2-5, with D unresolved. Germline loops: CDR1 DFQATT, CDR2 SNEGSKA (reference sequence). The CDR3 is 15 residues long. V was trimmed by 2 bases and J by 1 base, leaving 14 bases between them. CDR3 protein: CSARWVGSIQETQYF. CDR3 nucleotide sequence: TGCAGTGCTAGATGGGTCGGCTCCATCCAAGAGACCCAGTACTTC.

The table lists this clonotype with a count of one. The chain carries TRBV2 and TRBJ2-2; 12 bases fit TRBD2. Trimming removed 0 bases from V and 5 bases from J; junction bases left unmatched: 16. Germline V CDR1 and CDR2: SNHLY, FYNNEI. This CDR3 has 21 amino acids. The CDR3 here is CASSEAADRLAGAQRTGELFF. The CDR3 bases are TGTGCCAGCAGTGAAGCGGCGGACAGACTAGCGGGGGCCCAGAGAACCGGGGAGCTGTTTTTT.

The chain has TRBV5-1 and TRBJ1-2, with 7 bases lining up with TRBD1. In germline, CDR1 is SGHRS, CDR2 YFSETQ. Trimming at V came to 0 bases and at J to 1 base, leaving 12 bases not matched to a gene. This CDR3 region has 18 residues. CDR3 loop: CASSLAAGAGGNNYGYTF. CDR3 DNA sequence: TGCGCCAGCAGCTTGGCCGCCGGGGCAGGGGGAAATAACTATGGCTACACCTTC.

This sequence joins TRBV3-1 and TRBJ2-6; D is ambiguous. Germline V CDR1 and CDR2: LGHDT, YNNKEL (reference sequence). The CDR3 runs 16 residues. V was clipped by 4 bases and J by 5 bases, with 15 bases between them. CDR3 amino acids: CASSPVRLTRANVLTF. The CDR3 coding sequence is TGTGCCAGCAGCCCCGTAAGGCTCACGAGGGCCAACGTCCTGACTTTC.